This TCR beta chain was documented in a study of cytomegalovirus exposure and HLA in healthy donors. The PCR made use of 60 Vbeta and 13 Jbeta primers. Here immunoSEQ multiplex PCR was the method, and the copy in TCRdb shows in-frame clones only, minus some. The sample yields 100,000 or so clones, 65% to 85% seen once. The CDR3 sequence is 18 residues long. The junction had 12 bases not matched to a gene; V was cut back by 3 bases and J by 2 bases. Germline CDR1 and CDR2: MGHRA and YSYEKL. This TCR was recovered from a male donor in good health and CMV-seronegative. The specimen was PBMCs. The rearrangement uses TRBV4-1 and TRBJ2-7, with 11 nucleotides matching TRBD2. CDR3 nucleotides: TGCGCCAGCAGCCACGGAACTATTAGCGGGAGGGCCCCCTACGAGCAGTACTTC. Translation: CASSHGTISGRAPYEQYF.